Listed here are 5 T cell receptor beta chains from one sample, sequenced in a study of human T cells and chemical hapten exposure. Time point denoted: patch test 1, 2 weeks after DPC sensitization. This sample's treatment: therapeutic diphenylcyclopropenone sensitization with weekly scalp DPC. One entry per CDR3 protein, called by TCRdb with MiXCR from the RACE reads. There are around 110,000 distinct CDR3 sequences in the sample; 9.5% to 13% occur only once, and around 1.5% lies in the top ten. Here the sequenced sample was whole blood, taken in connection with sensitization to the hapten diphenylcyclopropenone (DPC). The receptors shown here come from a woman between 45 and 60 years old with alopecia areata. Some clones in this sample may be carry-over from other donors' samples.

The V call is TRBV5-1, the J call TRBJ2-2; 8 nucleotides agree with TRBD2. Trimming took 2 bases from V and 4 from J; bases not matched to a gene: 7. The CDR3 runs to 16 residues. CDR1 and CDR2 from the germline V gene are SGHRS and YFSETQ. The DNA of the CDR3 is TGCGCCAGCAGCTTAGGTAGCGGGATTTCCACCGGGGAGCTGTTTTTT. Its translation: CASSLGSGISTGELFF.

As regards this clonotype: A junction end diverges from the germline sequence, so it may reflect a read error. V gene TRBV4-2 combines with J gene TRBJ2-4; the D gene is possibly TRBD1 (5 bases). From germline, CDR1 is LGHNA and CDR2 YNFKEQ. The CDR3 totals 17 residues. CDR3 nucleotide sequence: TGTGCCAGCGGCCAAGGAGAAGGGGCTCGCGCCAAAAACATTCAGTACTTC. Encoded protein: CASGQGEGARAKNIQYF.

This clonotype was picked up a small number of times. The CDR3 DNA sequence: TGTGCCAGCAGCTTGAACCGGGACTATTTCCGTGGGTACCTATACAATGAGCAGTTCTTC. It is translated as CASSLNRDYFRGYLYNEQFF. The chain uses TRBV7-9 and TRBJ2-1; TRBD2 aligns across 7 bases. Germline V CDR1 and CDR2: SEHNR, FQNEAQ (reference sequence). This CDR3 has 20 residues. V shed 3 bases, J shed 4 bases, and the junction held 21 bases outside the gene matches. Full variable domain (rest looked up from reference TRBV7-9 and TRBJ2-1): DTGVSQNPRHKITKRGQNVTFRCDPISEHNRLYWYRQTLGQGPEFLTYFQNEAQLEKSRLLSDRFSAERPKGSFSTLEIQRTEQGDSAMYLCASSLNRDYFRGYLYNEQFFGPGTRLTVL.

This clonotype has a handful of counts. CDR3 sequence: CASSQGGQGRYGYTF. The CDR3 nucleotides read TGTGCCAGCAGCCAAGGGGGACAGGGCCGCTATGGCTACACCTTC. V usage is TRBV14 and J usage is TRBJ1-2, with 9 bases aligning to TRBD1. Germline CDR1 and CDR2: SGHDN and FVKESK. CDR3 length: 15 amino acids. V dropped 1 base and J dropped 4; count of bases not matched to a gene: 4. Full variable domain (missing parts from reference TRBV14 and TRBJ1-2): EAGVTQFPSHSVIEKGQTVTLRCDPISGHDNLYWYRRVMGKEIKFLLHFVKESKQDESGMPNNRFLAERTGGTYSTLKVQPAELEDSGVYFCASSQGGQGRYGYTFGSGTRLTVV.

This clonotype was observed at least ten times. The chain couples TRBV12-3 or TRBV12-4 to TRBJ2-1, with TRBD1 as a possible D gene (6 bases). CDR3 length: 15 residues. The germline V and J ends were trimmed by 3 bases and 4 bases, with 13 bases remaining between them. CDR3 DNA: TGTGCCAGCAGTTTGCGGCAGGGGCTATACAATGAGCAGTTCTTC. Its protein is CASSLRQGLYNEQFF.